A selection of T cell receptor beta chains follows, all from one sample in a study of CD8+ T cells in alopecia areata. Using immunoSEQ multiplex PCR, the repertoire was profiled, and TCRdb retains in-frame clones only, with some absent. The sample shows more than 200,000 clones, roughly 66% of them seen only once. The input for sequencing was CD4+ T cells sorted from blood, taken at approximately week 45, from a patient treated with tofacitinib. The receptors originated from a human donor with alopecia areata. The CDR3 runs from the conserved cysteine through the conserved F or W. The D gene is left open where the match is weak. Clone size is stated in some rows and not others, as once, few, many or a class when expanded.

abundance: few
j_gene: TRBJ2-7
v_gene: TRBV10-3
d_gene: .
CDR3aa: CAISEGGHEQYF
CDR3nt: TGTGCCATCAGTGAGGGAGGGCACGAGCAGTACTTC

abundance: .
j_gene: TRBJ2-1
v_gene: TRBV20-1
d_gene: .
CDR3aa: CSAQDVNEQFF
CDR3nt: TGCAGTGCTCAGGACGTAAATGAGCAGTTCTTC

abundance: .
j_gene: TRBJ1-2
v_gene: TRBV5-1
d_gene: TRBD1
CDR3aa: CASSLDGQGAWSYTF
CDR3nt: TGCGCCAGCAGCTTGGATGGACAGGGGGCCTGGAGCTACACCTTC

abundance: .
j_gene: TRBJ1-2
v_gene: TRBV29-1
d_gene: TRBD1
CDR3aa: CSDGQDYGYTF
CDR3nt: TGCAGCGATGGACAGGACTATGGCTACACCTTC

abundance: few
j_gene: TRBJ2-3
v_gene: TRBV27
d_gene: TRBD1
CDR3aa: CASRAGQGWTDTQYF
CDR3nt: TGTGCCAGCAGGGCCGGACAGGGTTGGACAGATACGCAGTATTTT

abundance: .
j_gene: TRBJ2-7
v_gene: TRBV4-3
d_gene: .
CDR3aa: CASSQDKGQAYEQYF
CDR3nt: TGCGCCAGCAGCCAAGATAAGGGTCAAGCCTACGAGCAGTACTTC

abundance: .
j_gene: TRBJ2-7
v_gene: TRBV13
d_gene: TRBD2
CDR3aa: CASKVGGGSYEQYF
CDR3nt: TGTGCCAGCAAGGTAGGCGGGGGATCCTACGAGCAGTACTTC

abundance: .
j_gene: TRBJ1-1
v_gene: TRBV28
d_gene: .
CDR3aa: CASTSNTEAFF
CDR3nt: TGTGCCAGCACCTCTAACACTGAAGCTTTCTTT

abundance: few
j_gene: TRBJ1-5
v_gene: TRBV28
d_gene: .
CDR3aa: CASSWGSSETQPQHF
CDR3nt: TGTGCCAGCAGTTGGGGCAGCTCGGAAACTCAGCCCCAGCATTTT

abundance: .
j_gene: TRBJ1-2
v_gene: TRBV30
d_gene: .
CDR3aa: CAEQRQAGYGYTF
CDR3nt: TGTGCTGAACAACGACAGGCTGGCTATGGCTACACCTTC

abundance: .
j_gene: TRBJ2-7
v_gene: TRBV30
d_gene: .
CDR3aa: CAWSPTGEASYEQYF
CDR3nt: TGTGCCTGGAGCCCTACGGGGGAGGCTAGTTACGAGCAGTACTTC

abundance: .
j_gene: TRBJ1-6
v_gene: TRBV30
d_gene: .
CDR3aa: CALTRRGSPLHF
CDR3nt: TGTGCCCTGACTAGGAGAGGCTCACCCCTCCACTTT

abundance: .
j_gene: TRBJ1-3
v_gene: TRBV7-3
d_gene: TRBD1
CDR3aa: CASSLTGTVSGNTIYF
CDR3nt: TGTGCCAGCAGCTTAACCGGGACAGTCTCTGGAAACACCATATATTTT

abundance: .
j_gene: TRBJ1-4
v_gene: TRBV5-1
d_gene: TRBD1
CDR3aa: CASSIGTALTNEKLFF
CDR3nt: TGCGCCAGCAGCATCGGGACAGCTTTAACTAATGAAAAACTGTTTTTT

abundance: .
j_gene: TRBJ1-1
v_gene: TRBV29-1
d_gene: TRBD1
CDR3aa: CSVKPGQGNTEAFF
CDR3nt: TGCAGCGTGAAACCGGGACAGGGGAACACTGAAGCTTTCTTT

abundance: .
j_gene: TRBJ2-7
v_gene: TRBV7-2
d_gene: TRBD1
CDR3aa: CASSFGQGRAKEQYF
CDR3nt: TGTGCCAGCAGCTTTGGACAGGGTAGAGCTAAAGAGCAGTACTTC

abundance: .
j_gene: TRBJ2-7
v_gene: TRBV30
d_gene: TRBD1
CDR3aa: CAWAGRRTGGYEQYF
CDR3nt: TGTGCCTGGGCCGGACGGAGGACAGGGGGCTACGAGCAGTACTTC